The rows below give T cell receptor beta chains drawn from one sample of a study of cytomegalovirus exposure and HLA in healthy donors. Produced via immunoSEQ multiplex PCR; TCRdb's table is partial and in-frame only. This table has some 150,000 clones, over 60% appearing once. The material sequenced was PBMCs. Source of these receptors: a woman younger than 45 in good health and CMV-seronegative. CDR3s include the opening cysteine and the closing phenylalanine or tryptophan. A D gene is named only where the DNA matches it firmly.

d_call	v_call	cdr3_aa
-	TRBV29-1	CSVRGRSTEAFF
TRBD1	TRBV9	CASSVGPRAGGSGTEAFF
TRBD1	TRBV11-2	CASSLGQGTYEQYF
TRBD1	TRBV7-2	CASSLSGQGSSYEQYF
-	TRBV7-3	CASSLGGVSLNEQFF
-	TRBV6-5	CASSYSGSQNTIYF
-	TRBV6-1	CASSEGLRVRQPQHF
-	TRBV10-3	CAISEYFSTNYGYTF
TRBD1	TRBV27	CASSESTGKSSPQHF
TRBD2	TRBV2	CASSDPSGRRVYEQYF
-	TRBV27	CASSLRTKNTDTQYF
-	TRBV27	CASRQRFQETQYF
TRBD2	TRBV5-1	CASSLGFLAGGPGETQYF
-	TRBV2	CASKTDGTYEQYF
TRBD1	TRBV15	CATSRDYSGTGGSYGYTF
-	TRBV7-2	CASSFVGARYQPQHF
TRBD1	TRBV7-2	CASSLTGDTEAFF
TRBD1	TRBV15	CATSGTGKETQYF
-	TRBV6-1	CASSEARGLTTYEQYF
-	TRBV5-6	CASSPRWGGEQYF
TRBD1	TRBV27	CASSPDRDYGYTF
TRBD1	TRBV11-2	CASLGQAAQNSPLHF
-	TRBV27	CASTLGFPGFHEQYF
TRBD2	TRBV7-9	CSSSLGRSGLASSYEQYF
-	TRBV18	CASSPPPPPMTEPPLHF
-	TRBV19	CASTAGGPGELFF
-	TRBV4-2	CASSPGWGGGETQYF
-	TRBV27	CASSMTGSPLHF
-	TRBV29-1	CSVVLTGNEQFF
TRBD1	TRBV4-3	CASSHAGTGYNEQFF
-	TRBV19	CASSIRGEQFF
-	TRBV5-1	CASSLTGPQETQYF
TRBD1	TRBV4-3	CASSQNLDRYYGYPF
-	TRBV7-9	CASSAPVQRASYNEQFF
TRBD1	TRBV6-4	CASRDTRGGQGGTEAFF
TRBD2	TRBV4-2	CASSQVIAGNEQFF
TRBD2	TRBV5-4	CASSSRVVSAGDYQETQYF
TRBD2	TRBV5-4	CASTLAGGQYNEQFF
TRBD1	TRBV7-6	CASSSFTGDGYTF
-	TRBV2	CARSDWQEKLFF
-	TRBV6-5	CASTREEPQTYEQYF
-	TRBV5-1	CASSLVPEGAGNTIYF
TRBD1	TRBV7-2	CASSQGQGRFF
-	TRBV28	CASSLYVSSGNTIYF
TRBD1	TRBV5-1	CASSLTGGGQPQHF